Sequencing of this TCR beta chain was carried out in a study of radiotherapy plus CTLA-4 blockade in lung cancer. The CDR3 has 16 amino acids. V trimming: 5 bases; J trimming: 0 bases; junction bases outside the gene matches: 9. Looked up from germline, CDR1 is SEHNR and CDR2 is FQNEAQ (reference sequence). Method: immunoSEQ multiplex PCR; TCRdb's copy keeps in-frame clones and lacks some. The repertoire includes around 90,000 clones, around four fifths of them detected once, and around 0.79% sits in the top ten. This clone appeared a few times. The TCR originated in a human donor with non-small cell lung cancer who had stable disease on radiotherapy plus ipilimumab. This chain links TRBV7-9 with TRBJ1-2, with 7 bases matching TRBD1. Sequencing was performed on peripheral blood, taken from a patient treated with radiotherapy plus ipilimumab. The CDR3 loop reads CASSPTGQRANYGYTF. The CDR3 DNA reads as TGTGCCAGCAGCCCTACGGGACAGAGAGCTAACTATGGCTACACCTTC.